This TCR beta chain originates from a study of T cells after yellow fever vaccination. Turning to the study itself: Each low-cell-number fraction was prepared by means of SMART-Seq v4 Ultra Low Input.

5'RACE template switching produced TCR cDNA carrying a universal primer site and UMIs. TCRdb re-called the 5' RACE reads with MiXCR, one entry per CDR3 protein. The sample carries under 550,000 distinct CDR3 sequences, just over 20% recorded once. Germline assignment: CDR1 SGHAT and CDR2 FQNNGV. This CDR3 contains 16 residues. Between the trimmed V and J ends, which lost 3 bases and 0 bases, there was a span of 12 bases. This clonotype was seen a few times. The target antigen is unknown. Study-wide findings and caveats: After the booster, 96% of CD4 and more than 85% of CD8 primary-response clones were re-detected. FACS-sorted repertoires could harbor abundant contaminating bulk-population clonotypes.

The sample was PBMCs, taken less than 25 days after the first yellow fever vaccination. The gene calls are TRBV11-2 and TRBJ2-4, with D hard to call. The clonotype comes from a man between 18 and 35 years old who received the YFV17D yellow fever vaccine. Here the CDR3 DNA reads TGTGCCAGCAGCTTTTATAGCAATAAAGCCAAAAACATTCAGTACTTC. It specifies CASSFYSNKAKNIQYF.